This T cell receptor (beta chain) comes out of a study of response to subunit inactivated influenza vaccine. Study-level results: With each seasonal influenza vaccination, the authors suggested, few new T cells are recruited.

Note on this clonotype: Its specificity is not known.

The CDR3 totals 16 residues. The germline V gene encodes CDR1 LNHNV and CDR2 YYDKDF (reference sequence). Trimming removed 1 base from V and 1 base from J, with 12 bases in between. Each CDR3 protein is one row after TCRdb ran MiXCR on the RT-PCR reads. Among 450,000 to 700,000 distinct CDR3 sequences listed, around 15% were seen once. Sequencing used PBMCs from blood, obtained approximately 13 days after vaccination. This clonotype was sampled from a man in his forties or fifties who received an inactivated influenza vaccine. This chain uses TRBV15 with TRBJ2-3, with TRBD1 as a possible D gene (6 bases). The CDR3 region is CATSRGVGARTDTQYF. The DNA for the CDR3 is TGTGCCACCAGCAGAGGTGTGGGGGCCCGCACAGATACGCAGTATTTT.